The entry below describes one T cell receptor beta chain. No antigen is known for it. The read terminates 3 residues before the CDR3 end, so the remaining end is supplied by the germline J gene. The CDR3 sequence is 13 residues long. The germline gives CDR1 SGHVS, CDR2 FQNEAQ. Measured with immunoSEQ multiplex PCR; TCRdb has only the in-frame clones, and not every one. Its listing shows some 33,000 clones. The data stem from a study of T cells in women clearing cervical HPV infection. Findings and caveats of the study: TRBV6-7 abundance was lower in cases than controls (0.11% versus 0.16%).

The source of this sequence is a woman aged 18-70 years with a cervical HPV16 infection that either progressed to CIN3+ or cleared (not recorded which). The chain is built from TRBV7-8 and TRBJ2-4; 7 bases agree with TRBD1. Sequenced: blood buffy coat. CDR3 DNA (partial): TGTGCCAGCAGCTCCACAGGGGTCTATGGT. This translates into CASSSTGVYG. The entire CDR3 protein reads CASSSTGVYGQYF.